This T cell receptor beta chain was retrieved from a study of vaccination effects on CD4 cells after COVID-19. Across the whole study: Post-vaccine draws lagged the second dose by a median of 72 days. The study's findings and limits: Vaccine- and infection-induced clones showed marked clonal contraction late following vaccination.

This CDR3 is built from 10 residues. Per germline, CDR1 MNHEY and CDR2 SVGAGI. Trimming took 9 bases from V and 5 from J, leaving 8 bases between them. Of note for this clone: Its antigen is still unknown.

Some clones are missing from TCRdb's copy, which holds only in-frame ones; the method was immunoSEQ multiplex PCR. Among 20,000 to 30,000 clones listed, 60% to 80% were seen once. The ViraFEST assay expanded antigen-specific CD4+ T cells with viral peptide pools before sequencing. Isolation of CD4+ T cells took place after about nine days of culture. All study participants received two doses of BNT162b2 or mRNA-1273 vaccine. It was with around 9.9 IU/ml IL-2 and around 9.9 ug/ml peptides that around 1.9 million PBMC per well were cultured. Half-medium replacement with IL-2 medium occurred on days 3 and 7.

The receptor's source is a human donor who received a COVID-19 vaccine. Sequencing was performed on CD4+ T cells from PBMCs cultured with SARS-CoV-2 spike peptides, taken after COVID-19 vaccination. The J gene is TRBJ2-7, the V gene TRBV6-5; D is undetermined. The CDR3 protein is CARAGDEQYF. The CDR3 region has the DNA TGTGCCAGGGCTGGGGACGAGCAGTACTTC.